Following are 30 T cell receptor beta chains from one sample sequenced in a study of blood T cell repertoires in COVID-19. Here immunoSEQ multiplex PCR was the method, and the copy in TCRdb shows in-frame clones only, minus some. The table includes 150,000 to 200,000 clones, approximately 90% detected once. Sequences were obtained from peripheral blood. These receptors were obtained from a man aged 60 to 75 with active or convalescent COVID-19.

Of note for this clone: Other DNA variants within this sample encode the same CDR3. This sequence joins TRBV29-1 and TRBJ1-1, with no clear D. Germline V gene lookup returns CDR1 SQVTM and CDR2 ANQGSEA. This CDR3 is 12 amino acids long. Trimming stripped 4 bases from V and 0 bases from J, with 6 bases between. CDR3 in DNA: TGCAGCGTTGGGCAGATGAACACTGAAGCTTTCTTT. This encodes CSVGQMNTEAFF.

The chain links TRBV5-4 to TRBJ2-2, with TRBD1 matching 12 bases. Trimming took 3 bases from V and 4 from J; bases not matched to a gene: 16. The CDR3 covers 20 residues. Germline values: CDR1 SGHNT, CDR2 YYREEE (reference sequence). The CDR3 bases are TGTGCCAGCAGCTATACATACGGGACAGGGGGCGCGGGGAGCACCGGGGAGCTGTTTTTT. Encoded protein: CASSYTYGTGGAGSTGELFF.

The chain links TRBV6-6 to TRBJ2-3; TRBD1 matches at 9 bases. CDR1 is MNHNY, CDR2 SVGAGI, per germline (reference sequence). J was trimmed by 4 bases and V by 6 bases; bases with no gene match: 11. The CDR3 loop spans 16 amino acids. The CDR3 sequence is CASRRQVTGGADTQYF. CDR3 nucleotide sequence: TGTGCCAGCAGGAGGCAGGTGACAGGGGGAGCAGATACGCAGTATTTT.

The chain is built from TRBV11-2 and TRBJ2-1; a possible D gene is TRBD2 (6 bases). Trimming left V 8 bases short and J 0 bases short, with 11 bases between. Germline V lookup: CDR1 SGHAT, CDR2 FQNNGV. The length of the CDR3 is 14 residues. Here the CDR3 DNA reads TGTGCCAGCCACCGGGGGAGCTCCTACAATGAGCAGTTCTTC. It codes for CASHRGSSYNEQFF.

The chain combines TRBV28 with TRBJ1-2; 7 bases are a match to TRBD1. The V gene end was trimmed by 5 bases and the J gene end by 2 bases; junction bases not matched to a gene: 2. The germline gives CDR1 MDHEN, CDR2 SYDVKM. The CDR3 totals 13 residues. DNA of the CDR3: TGTGCCAGCAGTGCGGGACAGAACTATGGCTACACCTTC. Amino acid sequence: CASSAGQNYGYTF.

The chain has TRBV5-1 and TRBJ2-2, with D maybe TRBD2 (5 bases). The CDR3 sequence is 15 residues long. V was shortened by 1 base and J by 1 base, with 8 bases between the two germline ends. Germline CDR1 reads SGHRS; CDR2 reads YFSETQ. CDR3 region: CASSLIRGNTGELFF. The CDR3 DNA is TGCGCCAGCAGCTTGATCCGGGGGAACACCGGGGAGCTGTTTTTT.

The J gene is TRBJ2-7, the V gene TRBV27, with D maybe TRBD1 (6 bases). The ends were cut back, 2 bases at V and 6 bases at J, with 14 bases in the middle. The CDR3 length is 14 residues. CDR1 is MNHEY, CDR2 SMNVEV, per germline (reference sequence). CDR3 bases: TGTGCCAGCAGTTTAGGGGGCAGGGGATCCGAGCAGTACTTC. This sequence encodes CASSLGGRGSEQYF.

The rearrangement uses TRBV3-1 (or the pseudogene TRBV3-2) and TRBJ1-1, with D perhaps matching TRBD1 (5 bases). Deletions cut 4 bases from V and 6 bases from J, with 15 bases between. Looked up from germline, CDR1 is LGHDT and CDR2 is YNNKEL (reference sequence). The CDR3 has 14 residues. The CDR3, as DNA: TGTGCCAGCAGCCCTACTCGGGGGGGGGCTGAAGCTTTCTTT. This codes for CASSPTRGGAEAFF.

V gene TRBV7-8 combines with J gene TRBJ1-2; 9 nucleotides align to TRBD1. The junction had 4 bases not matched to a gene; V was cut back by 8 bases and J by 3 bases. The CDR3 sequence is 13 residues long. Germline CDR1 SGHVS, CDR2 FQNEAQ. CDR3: CASSRTGDYGYTF. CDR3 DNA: TGTGCCAGCTCAAGGACAGGGGACTATGGCTACACCTTC.

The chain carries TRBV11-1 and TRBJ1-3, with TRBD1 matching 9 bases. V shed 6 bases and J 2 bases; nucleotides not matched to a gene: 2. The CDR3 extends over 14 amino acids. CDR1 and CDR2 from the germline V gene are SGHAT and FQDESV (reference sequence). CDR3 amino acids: CASRDRGTGNTIYF. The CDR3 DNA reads TGTGCCAGCAGGGACAGGGGAACTGGAAACACCATATATTTT. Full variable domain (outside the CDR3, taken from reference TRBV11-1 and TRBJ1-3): EAEVAQSPRYKITEKSQAVAFWCDPISGHATLYWYRQILGQGPELLVQFQDESVVDDSQLPKDRFSAERLKGVDSTLKIQPAELGDSAMYLCASRDRGTGNTIYFGEGSWLTVV.

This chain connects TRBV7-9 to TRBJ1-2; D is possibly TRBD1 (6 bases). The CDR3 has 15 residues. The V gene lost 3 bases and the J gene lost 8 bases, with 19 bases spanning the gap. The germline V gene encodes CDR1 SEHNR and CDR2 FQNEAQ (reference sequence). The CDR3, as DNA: TGTGCCAGCAGCTTGCAAGGGCGGGGGCTGGGCGGCTACACCTTC. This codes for CASSLQGRGLGGYTF.

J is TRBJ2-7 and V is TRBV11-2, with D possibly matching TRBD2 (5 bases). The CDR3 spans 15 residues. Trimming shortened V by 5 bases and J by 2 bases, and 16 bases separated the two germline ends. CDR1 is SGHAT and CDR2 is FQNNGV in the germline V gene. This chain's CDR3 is CASSRPEGAAYEQYF. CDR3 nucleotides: TGTGCCAGCAGCCGTCCTGAGGGCGCGGCCTACGAGCAGTACTTC.

This CDR3 is CASSPAFSGLAKNIQYF. CDR3 bases: TGTGCCAGCAGCCCAGCCTTTTCGGGACTAGCCAAAAACATTCAGTACTTC. The chain combines TRBV7-9 with TRBJ2-4, with a weak D call TRBD2 (6 bases). The germline gives CDR1 SEHNR, CDR2 FQNEAQ (reference sequence). There are 17 residues in the CDR3. V gave up 5 bases and J gave up 0 bases, with 17 bases separating them.

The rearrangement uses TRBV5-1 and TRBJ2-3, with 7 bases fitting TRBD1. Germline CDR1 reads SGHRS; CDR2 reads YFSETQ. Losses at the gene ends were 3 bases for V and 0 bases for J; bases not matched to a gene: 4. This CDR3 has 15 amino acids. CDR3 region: CASSSTGTSTDTQYF. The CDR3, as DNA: TGCGCCAGCAGCTCGACAGGGACGAGCACAGATACGCAGTATTTT. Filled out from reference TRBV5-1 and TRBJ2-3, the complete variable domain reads KAGVTQTPRYLIKTRGQQVTLSCSPISGHRSVSWYQQTPGQGLQFLFEYFSETQRNKGNFPGRFSGRQFSNSRSEMNVSTLELGDSALYLCASSSTGTSTDTQYFGPGTRLTVL.

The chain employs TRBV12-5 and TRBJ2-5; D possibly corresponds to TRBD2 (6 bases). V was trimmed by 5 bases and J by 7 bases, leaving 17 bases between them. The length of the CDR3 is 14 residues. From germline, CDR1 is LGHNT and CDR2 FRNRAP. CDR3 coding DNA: TGTGCTAGTGGTCCGGACTACCCTCCAGGGACCCAGTACTTC. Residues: CASGPDYPPGTQYF.

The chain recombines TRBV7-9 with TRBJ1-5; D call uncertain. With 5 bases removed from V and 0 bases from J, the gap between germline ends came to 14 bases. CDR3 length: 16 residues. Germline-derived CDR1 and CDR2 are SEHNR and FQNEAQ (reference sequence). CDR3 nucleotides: TGTGCCAGCAGCCGCGGGATTCCATTTAGCAATCAGCCCCAGCATTTT. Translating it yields CASSRGIPFSNQPQHF.

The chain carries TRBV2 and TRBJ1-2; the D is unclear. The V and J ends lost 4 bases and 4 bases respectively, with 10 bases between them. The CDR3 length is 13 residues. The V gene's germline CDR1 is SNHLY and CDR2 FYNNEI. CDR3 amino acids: CASSAGSLYGYTF. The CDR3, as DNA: TGTGCCAGCAGTGCTGGCAGTCTCTATGGCTACACCTTC.

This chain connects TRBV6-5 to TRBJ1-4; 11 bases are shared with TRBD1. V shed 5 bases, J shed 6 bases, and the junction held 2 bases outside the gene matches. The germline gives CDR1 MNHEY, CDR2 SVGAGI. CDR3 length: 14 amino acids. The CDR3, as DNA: TGTGCCAGCAGTCGGACAGGGGGCTATGAAAAACTGTTTTTT. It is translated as CASSRTGGYEKLFF.

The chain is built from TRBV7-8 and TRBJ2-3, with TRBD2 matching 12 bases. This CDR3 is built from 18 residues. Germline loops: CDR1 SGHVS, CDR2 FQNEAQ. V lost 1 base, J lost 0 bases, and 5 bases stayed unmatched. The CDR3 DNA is TGTGCCAGCAGCTTAGATGGTCTAGCGGGGGGGAGCACAGATACGCAGTATTTT. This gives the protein CASSLDGLAGGSTDTQYF.

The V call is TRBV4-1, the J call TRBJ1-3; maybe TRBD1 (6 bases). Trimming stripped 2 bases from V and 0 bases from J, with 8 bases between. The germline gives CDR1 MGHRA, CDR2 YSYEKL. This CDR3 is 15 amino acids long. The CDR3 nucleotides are TGCGCCAGCAGCCAAAGGACAGACTCTGGAAACACCATATATTTT. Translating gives CASSQRTDSGNTIYF.

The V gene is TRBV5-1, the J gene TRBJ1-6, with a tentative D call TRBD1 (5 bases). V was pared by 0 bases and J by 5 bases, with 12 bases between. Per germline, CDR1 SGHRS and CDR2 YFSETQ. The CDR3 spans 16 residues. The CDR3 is CASSLAGGTHNSPLHF. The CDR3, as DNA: TGCGCCAGCAGCTTGGCCGGGGGGACCCATAATTCACCCCTCCACTTT.

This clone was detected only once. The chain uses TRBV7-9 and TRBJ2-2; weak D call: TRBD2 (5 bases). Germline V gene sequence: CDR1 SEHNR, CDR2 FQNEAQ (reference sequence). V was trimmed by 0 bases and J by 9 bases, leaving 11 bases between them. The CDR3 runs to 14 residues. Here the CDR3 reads CASSLAPGGRELFF. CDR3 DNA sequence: TGTGCCAGCAGCTTAGCCCCAGGAGGCCGGGAGCTGTTTTTT.

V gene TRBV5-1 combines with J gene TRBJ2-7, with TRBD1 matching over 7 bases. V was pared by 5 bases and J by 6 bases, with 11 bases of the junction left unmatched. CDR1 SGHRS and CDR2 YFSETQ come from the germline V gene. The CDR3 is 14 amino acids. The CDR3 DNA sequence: TGCGCCAGCAGAAAACAGGGGACCCTCGGCGAGCAGTACTTC. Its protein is CASRKQGTLGEQYF.

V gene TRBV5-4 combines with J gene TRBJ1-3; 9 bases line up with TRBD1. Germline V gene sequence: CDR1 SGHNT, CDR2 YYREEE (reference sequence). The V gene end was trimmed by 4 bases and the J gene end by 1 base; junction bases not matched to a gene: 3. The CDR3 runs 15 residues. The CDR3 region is CASSAGTGSGNTIYF. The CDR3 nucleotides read TGTGCCAGCAGCGCTGGGACAGGGTCTGGAAACACCATATATTTT.

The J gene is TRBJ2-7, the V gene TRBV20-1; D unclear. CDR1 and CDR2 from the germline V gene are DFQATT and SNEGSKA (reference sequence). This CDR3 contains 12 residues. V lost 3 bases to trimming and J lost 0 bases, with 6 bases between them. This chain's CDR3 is CSASDGSYEQYF. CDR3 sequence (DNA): TGCAGTGCTAGTGACGGCTCCTACGAGCAGTACTTC.

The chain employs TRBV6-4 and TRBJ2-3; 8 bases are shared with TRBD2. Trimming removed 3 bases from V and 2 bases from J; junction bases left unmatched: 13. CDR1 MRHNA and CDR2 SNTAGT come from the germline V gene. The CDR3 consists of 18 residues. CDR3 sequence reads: CASSEWGLAGGLTDTQYF. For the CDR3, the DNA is TGTGCCAGCAGTGAATGGGGGCTAGCGGGCGGACTCACAGATACGCAGTATTTT.

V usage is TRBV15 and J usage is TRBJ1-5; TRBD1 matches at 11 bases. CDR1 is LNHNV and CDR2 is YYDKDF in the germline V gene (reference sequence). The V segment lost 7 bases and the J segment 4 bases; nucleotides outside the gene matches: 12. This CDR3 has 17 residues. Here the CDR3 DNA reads TGTGCCACCACCACGGACAGGGGGCTTATATCTAATCAGCCCCAGCATTTT. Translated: CATTTDRGLISNQPQHF.

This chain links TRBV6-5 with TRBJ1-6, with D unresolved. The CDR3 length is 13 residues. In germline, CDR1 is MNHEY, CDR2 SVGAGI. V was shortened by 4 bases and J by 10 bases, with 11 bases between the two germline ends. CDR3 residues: CASSFDKRSPLHF. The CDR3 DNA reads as TGTGCCAGCAGTTTCGATAAGAGGTCACCCCTCCACTTT.

CDR3 DNA: TGTGCCAGCAGCTTAGTCGCCGGGAACACTGAAGCTTTCTTT. As protein: CASSLVAGNTEAFF. The rearrangement links TRBV11-2 to TRBJ1-1; D uncertain. Trimming took 1 base from V and 1 from J, leaving 7 bases between them. The germline V gene encodes CDR1 SGHAT and CDR2 FQNNGV. The CDR3 length is 14 residues.

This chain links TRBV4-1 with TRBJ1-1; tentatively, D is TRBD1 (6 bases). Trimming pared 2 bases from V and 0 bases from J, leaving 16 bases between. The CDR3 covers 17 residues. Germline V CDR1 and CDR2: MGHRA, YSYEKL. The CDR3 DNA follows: TGCGCCAGCAGCCAATCCCCGACAGGTTTCATGAACACTGAAGCTTTCTTT. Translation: CASSQSPTGFMNTEAFF.